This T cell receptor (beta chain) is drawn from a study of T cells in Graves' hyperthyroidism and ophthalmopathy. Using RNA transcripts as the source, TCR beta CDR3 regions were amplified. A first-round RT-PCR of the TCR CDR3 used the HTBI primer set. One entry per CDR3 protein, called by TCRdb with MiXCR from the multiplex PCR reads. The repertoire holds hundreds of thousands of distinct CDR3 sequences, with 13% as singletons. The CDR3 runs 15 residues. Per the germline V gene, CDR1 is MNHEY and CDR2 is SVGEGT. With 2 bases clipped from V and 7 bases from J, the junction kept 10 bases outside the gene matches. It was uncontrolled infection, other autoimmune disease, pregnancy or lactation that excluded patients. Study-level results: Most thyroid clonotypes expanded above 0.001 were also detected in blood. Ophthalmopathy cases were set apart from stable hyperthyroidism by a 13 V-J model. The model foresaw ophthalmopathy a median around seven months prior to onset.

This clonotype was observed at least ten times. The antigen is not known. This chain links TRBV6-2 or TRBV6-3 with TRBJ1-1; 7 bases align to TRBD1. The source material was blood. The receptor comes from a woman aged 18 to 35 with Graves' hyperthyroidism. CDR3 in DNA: TGTGCCAGCAGTTACCCAGGGGGGGTCTCTGGTGAAGCTTTCTTT. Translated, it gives CASSYPGGVSGEAFF.